This T cell receptor (beta chain) was identified during a study of T cell responses to AZD1222 COVID-19 vaccine. A note on this clone: Its antigen is not known.

The CDR3 is 15 amino acids. Trimming took 5 bases from V and 5 from J, leaving 15 bases between them. CDR1 and CDR2 (germline): LNHDA, SQIVND (reference sequence). Profiled with immunoSEQ multiplex PCR; TCRdb holds only in-frame clones, not every one. The profile shows around 120,000 clones, just over 85% of them singletons. Regarding the study as a whole: Among spike-specific TCRs, nearly half reportedly target unmutated variant regions. Regions 160-218 and 743-854 dominated among vaccine-associated CD4 TCRs spanning spike. Donors skewed white British and female; clonal diversity was possibly underestimated.

The TCR sequence derives from an adult in good health. This chain connects TRBV19 to TRBJ1-4; D remains unclear. Sequenced material: peripheral blood, taken on day 0 of MenACWY control vaccination. The CDR3 is CASSARHGLNEKLFF. CDR3 DNA: TGTGCCAGTAGTGCCCGACACGGGCTGAATGAAAAACTGTTTTTT.